This passage covers 14 T cell receptor beta chains from one sample sequenced in a study of T cell responses to AZD1222 COVID-19 vaccine. TCRdb's table, derived via immunoSEQ multiplex PCR, lists solely in-frame clones and lacks some. Among roughly 150,000 clones listed, about 89% were seen once. This material consisted of peripheral blood, taken 28 days after the second AZD1222 dose. The receptor set was obtained from an adult who received the AZD1222 COVID-19 vaccine.

This clone was detected only a few times. This chain joins TRBV18 and TRBJ2-1; TRBD2 matches 14 bases. Germline assignment: CDR1 KGHSH and CDR2 LQKENI. CDR3 size: 16 residues. J gave up 6 bases and V 6 bases, and 7 bases lay outside the gene matches. The CDR3 coding sequence is TGTGCCAGCTCTCGGGGGGGACTAGCGGGAGTCAATGAGCAGTTCTTC. Amino acid sequence: CASSRGGLAGVNEQFF.

This chain connects TRBV15 to TRBJ2-3, with 7 nucleotides matching TRBD2. The germline V gene encodes CDR1 LNHNV and CDR2 YYDKDF (reference sequence). The V gene end was trimmed by 5 bases and the J gene end by 4 bases; junction bases not matched to a gene: 12. The CDR3 has 16 amino acids. CDR3 nucleotide sequence: TGTGCCACCAGCTACGGTGAAGGACTAGTGTCAGATACGCAGTATTTT. Protein product: CATSYGEGLVSDTQYF. Variable domain in full (rest from reference TRBV15 and TRBJ2-3): DAMVIQNPRYQVTQFGKPVTLSCSQTLNHNVMYWYQQKSSQAPKLLFHYYDKDFNNEADTPDNFQSRRPNTSFCFLDIRSPGLGDTAMYLCATSYGEGLVSDTQYFGPGTRLTVL.

The chain combines TRBV5-1 with TRBJ2-2; D is possibly TRBD2 (5 bases). Trimming pared 2 bases from V and 1 base from J, leaving 12 bases between. This CDR3 comprises 16 residues. From germline, CDR1 is SGHRS and CDR2 YFSETQ. Here the CDR3 DNA reads TGCGCCAGCAGCTTTGCAGCTGCGGGGAACACCGGGGAGCTGTTTTTT. Protein: CASSFAAAGNTGELFF.

The V call is TRBV6-5, the J call TRBJ1-2; no reliable D call. Trimming pared 2 bases from V and 1 base from J, leaving 11 bases between. This CDR3 contains 15 residues. CDR1 is MNHEY and CDR2 is SVGAGI in the germline V gene. The CDR3 loop reads CASSYDRWDNYGYTF. DNA for the CDR3: TGTGCCAGCAGTTACGATCGTTGGGATAACTATGGCTACACCTTC.

The V gene is TRBV4-1, the J gene TRBJ2-1, with 12 bases identical to TRBD2. Per the germline V gene, CDR1 is MGHRA and CDR2 is YSYEKL. Unmatched junction bases numbered 6, after V lost 0 bases and J lost 3 bases. CDR3 length: 18 amino acids. The DNA of the CDR3 is TGCGCCAGCAGCCAAGAAGGAGCACTAGCGGGAGGCTACAATGAGCAGTTCTTC. As protein: CASSQEGALAGGYNEQFF.

This chain joins TRBV9 and TRBJ1-3, with D tentatively TRBD1 (5 bases). CDR1 SGDLS and CDR2 YYNGEE come from the germline V gene. This CDR3 is built from 16 residues. V was cut by 0 bases and J by 0 bases, with 10 bases left in between. The CDR3 reads CASSVASGTSGNTIYF. CDR3 DNA sequence: TGTGCCAGCAGCGTAGCTTCGGGGACCTCTGGAAACACCATATATTTT.

As concerns this clone: Different DNA sequences within this sample yield the same CDR3. The chain has TRBV5-1 and TRBJ1-1, with unresolved D. CDR1 SGHRS and CDR2 YFSETQ come from the germline V gene. There are 13 residues in the CDR3. The ends were cut back, 0 bases at V and 4 bases at J, with 7 bases in the middle. CDR3 in amino acids: CASSLEVGTEAFF. CDR3 nucleotides: TGCGCCAGCAGCTTGGAGGTGGGCACTGAAGCTTTCTTT.

The chain links TRBV6-6 to TRBJ1-4; maybe TRBD1 (6 bases). V shed 7 bases and J shed 4 bases, with 13 bases lying between them. CDR3 length: 14 residues. Germline V CDR1 and CDR2: MNHNY, SVGAGI (reference sequence). The CDR3 coding sequence is TGTGCCAGCACCAGAGACAGGAATAATGAAAAACTGTTTTTT. It yields the protein CASTRDRNNEKLFF.

This chain connects TRBV7-2 to TRBJ2-3; D remains unclear. CDR3 size: 13 residues. V dropped 2 bases and J dropped 3 bases, with 6 bases sitting between them. Germline V CDR1 and CDR2: SGHTA, FQGNSA. The CDR3, as DNA: TGTGCCAGCAGCTTACCAAGTACAGATACGCAGTATTTT. It is translated as CASSLPSTDTQYF.

This sequence joins TRBV12-3 or TRBV12-4 and TRBJ1-1; D is undetermined. The CDR3 is 11 residues long. Deletions cut 5 bases from V and 6 bases from J, with 7 bases between. In DNA, the CDR3 is TGTGCCAGCAGTCCGGGTGCTGAAGCTTTCTTT. It translates to CASSPGAEAFF.

This sequence joins TRBV19 and TRBJ1-5, with 7 bases that match TRBD1. Trimming at V came to 3 bases and at J to 5 bases, leaving 10 bases not matched to a gene. This CDR3 region has 16 residues. The germline V gene has CDR1 LNHDA and CDR2 SQIVND (reference sequence). The CDR3 coding sequence is TGTGCCAGTAGTATTAAGCGGACAGGCCGTTATCAGCCCCAGCATTTT. Protein sequence: CASSIKRTGRYQPQHF. The full variable domain, completed using reference TRBV19 and TRBJ1-5, is DGGITQSPKYLFRKEGQNVTLSCEQNLNHDAMYWYRQDPGQGLRLIYYSQIVNDFQKGDIAEGYSVSREKKESFPLTVTSAQKNPTAFYLCASSIKRTGRYQPQHFGDGTRLSIL.

The chain recombines TRBV18 with TRBJ1-1; the D is unclear. Per the germline V gene, CDR1 is KGHSH and CDR2 is LQKENI. This CDR3 spans 14 amino acids. V was trimmed by 3 bases and J by 2 bases, leaving 10 bases between them. The CDR3 DNA follows: TGTGCCAGCTCACCTAAACAGCCCAACACTGAAGCTTTCTTT. Translation gives CASSPKQPNTEAFF.

The V gene is TRBV6-1, the J gene TRBJ2-5; possible D gene TRBD1, 6 bases. The CDR3 extends over 14 amino acids. Trimming removed 3 bases at V and 5 bases at J, with 13 bases between. CDR1 and CDR2 (germline): MNHNS, SASEGT. The CDR3 DNA reads as TGTGCCAGCAGTGAGCCAGGGGAAAGTGAGACCCAGTACTTC. The encoded protein is CASSEPGESETQYF.

Comment on this clone: The same CDR3 also results from other DNA sequences found in this sample. The chain couples TRBV7-2 to TRBJ2-3, with TRBD2 matching over 7 bases. Trimming removed 1 base from V and 3 bases from J; junction bases left unmatched: 4. The CDR3 is 15 amino acids. Germline V gene lookup returns CDR1 SGHTA and CDR2 FQGNSA. The CDR3 is CASSLGGRGTDTQYF. The CDR3 DNA follows: TGTGCCAGCAGCTTAGGGGGGAGGGGAACAGATACGCAGTATTTT.